This T cell receptor beta chain was identified in a study of OX40 agonist ivuxolimab in advanced cancers. Across the whole study: Every patient in dose escalation had hepatocellular carcinoma, melanoma, renal cell or head and neck cancer. Three patients had partial responses: one hepatocellular carcinoma, two cutaneous melanoma.

Study-wide results and caveats: Blood T cells, both CD4+ and CD8+, expanded clonally by week 6 at 0.1 to 3.0 mg/kg.

A remark on this clone: Its antigen is not known.

The study sampled blood at baseline, cycle 4 day 1, and cycle 7 day 1. Per the germline V gene, CDR1 is MNHNY and CDR2 is SVGAGI (reference sequence). The CDR3 runs 13 residues. V was clipped by 7 bases and J by 5 bases, with 11 bases between them. Repertoires were generated with immunoSEQ multiplex PCR, while TCRdb's copy carries only in-frame clones and drops some. The sample includes 60,000 to 75,000 clones, approximately 89% seen only once; the top ten take 5% to 6%. The chain couples TRBV6-6 to TRBJ1-4; D call uncertain. The sequence was obtained from an adult with an advanced solid tumor such as melanoma, head and neck, liver or kidney cancer. Sequenced material: CD4+ or CD8+ T cells sorted from blood, taken in a trial of the OX40 agonist ivuxolimab. The CDR3: CASNQERNEKLFF. In DNA form, the CDR3 reads TGTGCCAGCAACCAGGAGAGAAATGAAAAACTGTTTTTT.